This T cell receptor beta chain was profiled in a study of CD8+ T cells in alopecia areata. Whole-study context: Female C3H/HeJ recipients aged about 7-11 weeks got skin from C3H/HeJ graft donors aged about 6-13 months that had spontaneous alopecia. Study-wide results and limits: Lesional scalp exceeded normal scalp in clonality, especially in alopecia totalis/universalis. Mice showed clearer TCR sharing than patients did, a gap that was possibly HLA-related.

The CDR3 sequence is 13 residues long. CDR1 is LGHNA and CDR2 is YNLKQL in the germline V gene (reference sequence). Sorting of pooled cutaneous lymph node cells was based on CD4, CD8alpha, NKG2D, NKG2ACE and other markers. Extraction of RNA preceded its reverse transcription into cDNA, which served as the sequencing template. The repertoire was sequenced with immunoSEQ multiplex PCR; TCRdb's copy has only in-frame clones and lacks some. The record shows more than 250,000 clones for this sample, with no singletons present. To note about this clone: What it binds is not known. Genes and germline are mouse. The read comes to an end 4 residues before the CDR3 does, leaving the germline J gene to fill in the end. Other DNA sequences in this specimen translate into the identical CDR3.

The source material was CD4+ T cells sorted from a lymph node. V is TRBV5 and J is TRBJ2-7; D might be TRBD1 (6 bases). The TCR comes from a C3H/HeJ mouse with alopecia areata. The MHC haplotype of the strain is H2-k. CDR3 bases read: TGTGCCAGCAGCCCCCGGGACAATTAT. This gives the protein CASSPRDNY. From start to end, the CDR3 is CASSPRDNYEQYF.